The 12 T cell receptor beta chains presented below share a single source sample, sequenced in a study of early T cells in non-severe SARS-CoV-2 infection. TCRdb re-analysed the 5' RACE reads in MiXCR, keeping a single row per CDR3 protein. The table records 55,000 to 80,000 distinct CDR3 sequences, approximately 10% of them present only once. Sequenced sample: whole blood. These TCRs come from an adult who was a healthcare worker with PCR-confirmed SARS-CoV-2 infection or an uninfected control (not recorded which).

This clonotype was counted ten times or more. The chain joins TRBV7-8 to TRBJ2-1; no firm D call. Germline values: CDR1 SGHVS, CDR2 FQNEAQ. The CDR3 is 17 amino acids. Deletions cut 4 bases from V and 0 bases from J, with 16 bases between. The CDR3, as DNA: TGTGCCAGCAGCTATTCCATGGGCGCCAGCTCCTACAATGAGCAGTTCTTC. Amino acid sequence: CASSYSMGASSYNEQFF.

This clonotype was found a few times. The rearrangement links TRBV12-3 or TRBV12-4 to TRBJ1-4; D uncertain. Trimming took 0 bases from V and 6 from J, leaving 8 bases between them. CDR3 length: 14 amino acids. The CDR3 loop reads CASSLARGDEKLFF. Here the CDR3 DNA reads TGTGCCAGCAGTTTAGCGCGTGGGGATGAAAAACTGTTTTTT.

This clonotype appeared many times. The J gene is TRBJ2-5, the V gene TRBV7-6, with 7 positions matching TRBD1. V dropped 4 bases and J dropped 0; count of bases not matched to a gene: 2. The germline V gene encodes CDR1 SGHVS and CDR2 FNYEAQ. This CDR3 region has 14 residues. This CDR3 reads CASSSGQYQETQYF. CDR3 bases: TGTGCCAGCAGCTCGGGACAGTACCAAGAGACCCAGTACTTC.

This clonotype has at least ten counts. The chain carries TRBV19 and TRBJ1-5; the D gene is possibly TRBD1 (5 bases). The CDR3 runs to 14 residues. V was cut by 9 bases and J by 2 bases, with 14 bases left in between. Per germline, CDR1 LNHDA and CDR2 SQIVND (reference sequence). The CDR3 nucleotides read TGTGCCAGCGGGCAGGGAGGGGGCAATCAGCCCCAGCATTTT. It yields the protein CASGQGGGNQPQHF.

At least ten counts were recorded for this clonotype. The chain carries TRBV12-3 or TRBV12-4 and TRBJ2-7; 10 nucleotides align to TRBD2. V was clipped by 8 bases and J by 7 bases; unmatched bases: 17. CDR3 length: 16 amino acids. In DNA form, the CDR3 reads TGTGCCAGCCATCCCGGGGGTAGCGGGAGGATGGGGGAGCAGTACTTC. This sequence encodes CASHPGGSGRMGEQYF.

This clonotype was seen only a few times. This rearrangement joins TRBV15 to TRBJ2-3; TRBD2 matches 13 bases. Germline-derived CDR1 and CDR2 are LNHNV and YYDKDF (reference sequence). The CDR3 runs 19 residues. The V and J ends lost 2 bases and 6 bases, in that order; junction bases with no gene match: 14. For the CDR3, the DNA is TGTGCCACCAGCAGATGGACTAGCGGGAGTTTTAAGCGTGGGGATACGCAGTATTTT. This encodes CATSRWTSGSFKRGDTQYF.

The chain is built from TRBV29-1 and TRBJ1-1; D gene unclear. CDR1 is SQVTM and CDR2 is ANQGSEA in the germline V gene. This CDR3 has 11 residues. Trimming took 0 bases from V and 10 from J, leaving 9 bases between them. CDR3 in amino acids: CSVEDQSRAFF. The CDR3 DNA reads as TGCAGCGTTGAAGACCAGTCAAGAGCTTTCTTT. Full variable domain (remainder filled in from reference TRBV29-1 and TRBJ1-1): SAVISQKPSRDICQRGTSLTIQCQVDSQVTMMFWYRQQPGQSLTLIATANQGSEATYESGFVIDKFPISRPNLTFSTLTVSNMSPEDSSIYLCSVEDQSRAFFGQGTRLTVV.

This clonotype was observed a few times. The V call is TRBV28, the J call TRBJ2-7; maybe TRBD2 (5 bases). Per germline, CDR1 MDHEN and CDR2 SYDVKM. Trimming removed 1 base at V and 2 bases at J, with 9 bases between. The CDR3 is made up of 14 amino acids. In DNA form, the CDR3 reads TGTGCCAGCAGTTTATTTGGACTGACCTACGAGCAGTACTTC. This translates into CASSLFGLTYEQYF.

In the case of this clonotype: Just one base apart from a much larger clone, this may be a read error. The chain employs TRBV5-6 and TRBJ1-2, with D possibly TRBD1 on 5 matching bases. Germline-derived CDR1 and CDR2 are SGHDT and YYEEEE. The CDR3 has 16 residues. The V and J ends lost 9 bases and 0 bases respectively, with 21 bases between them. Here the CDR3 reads CANIPFGDPPNYGYTF. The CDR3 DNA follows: TGTGCCAACATCCCCTTTGGGGACCCTCCTAACTATGGCTACACCTTC.

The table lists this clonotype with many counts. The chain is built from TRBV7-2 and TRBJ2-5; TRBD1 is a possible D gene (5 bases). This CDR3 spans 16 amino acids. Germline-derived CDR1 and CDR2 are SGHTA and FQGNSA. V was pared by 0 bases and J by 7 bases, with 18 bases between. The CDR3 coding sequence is TGTGCCAGCAGCTTAGCGCAGACAGCCAGGCGAGGGACCCAGTACTTC. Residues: CASSLAQTARRGTQYF.

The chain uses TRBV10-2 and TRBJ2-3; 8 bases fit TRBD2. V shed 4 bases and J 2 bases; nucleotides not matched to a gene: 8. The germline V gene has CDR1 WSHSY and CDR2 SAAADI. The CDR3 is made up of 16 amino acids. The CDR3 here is CASSGLASHLTDTQYF. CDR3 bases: TGCGCCAGCAGTGGACTAGCGTCCCACCTCACAGATACGCAGTATTTT.

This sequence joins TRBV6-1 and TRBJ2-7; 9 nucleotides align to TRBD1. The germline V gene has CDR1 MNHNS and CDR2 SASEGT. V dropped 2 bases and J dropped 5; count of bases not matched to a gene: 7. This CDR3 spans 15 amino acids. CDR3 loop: CASSERGTGLNEQYF. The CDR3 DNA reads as TGTGCCAGCAGTGAACGCGGGACAGGGCTCAACGAGCAGTACTTC.